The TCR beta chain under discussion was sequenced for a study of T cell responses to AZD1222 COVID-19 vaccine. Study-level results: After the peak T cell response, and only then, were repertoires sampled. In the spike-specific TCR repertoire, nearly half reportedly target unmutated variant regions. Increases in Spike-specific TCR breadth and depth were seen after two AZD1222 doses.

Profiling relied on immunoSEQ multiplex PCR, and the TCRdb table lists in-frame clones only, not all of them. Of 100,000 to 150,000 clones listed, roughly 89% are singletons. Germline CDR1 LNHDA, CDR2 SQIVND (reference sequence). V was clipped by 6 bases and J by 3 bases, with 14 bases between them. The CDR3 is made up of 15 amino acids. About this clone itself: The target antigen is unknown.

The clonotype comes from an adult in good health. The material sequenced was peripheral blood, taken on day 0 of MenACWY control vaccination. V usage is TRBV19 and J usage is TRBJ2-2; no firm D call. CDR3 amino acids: CASRTRSPDTGELFF. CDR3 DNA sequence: TGTGCCAGTAGAACCCGATCCCCAGACACCGGGGAGCTGTTTTTT. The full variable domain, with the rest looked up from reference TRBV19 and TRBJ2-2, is DGGITQSPKYLFRKEGQNVTLSCEQNLNHDAMYWYRQDPGQGLRLIYYSQIVNDFQKGDIAEGYSVSREKKESFPLTVTSAQKNPTAFYLCASRTRSPDTGELFFGEGSRLTVL.